One and the same sample provided the 20 T cell receptor beta chains below, sequenced in a study of OX40 agonist ivuxolimab in advanced cancers. Assay: immunoSEQ multiplex PCR; the TCRdb copy retains only in-frame clones and omits some. The data contain 80,000 to 100,000 clones, roughly 94% of them singletons. The material was CD4+ or CD8+ T cells sorted from blood, obtained in a trial of the OX40 agonist ivuxolimab. Receptors originate from an adult with an advanced solid tumor such as melanoma, head and neck, liver or kidney cancer.

The V gene is TRBV5-4, the J gene TRBJ2-7, with 9 bases fitting TRBD2. Germline V gene lookup returns CDR1 SGHNT and CDR2 YYREEE (reference sequence). This CDR3 is 13 amino acids long. Losses at the gene ends were 5 bases for V and 1 base for J; bases not matched to a gene: 1. CDR3 residues: CASRLAGSYEQYF. CDR3 sequence (DNA): TGTGCCAGCAGACTAGCGGGTTCCTACGAGCAGTACTTC.

This chain joins TRBV15 and TRBJ1-4; D possibly corresponds to TRBD1 (5 bases). With 0 bases removed from V and 0 bases from J, the gap between germline ends came to 11 bases. The CDR3 covers 17 residues. CDR1 LNHNV and CDR2 YYDKDF come from the germline V gene (reference sequence). The CDR3 is CATSRDYGGATNEKLFF. In DNA, the CDR3 is TGTGCCACCAGCAGAGATTACGGGGGTGCAACTAATGAAAAACTGTTTTTT.

The chain recombines TRBV14 with TRBJ2-3, with unresolved D. V lost 4 bases, J lost 6 bases, and 14 bases lay in between. This CDR3 is built from 14 residues. Germline CDR1 and CDR2: SGHDN and FVKESK. The CDR3 loop reads CASSPDPLSDTQYF. CDR3 sequence (DNA): TGTGCCAGCAGCCCAGACCCTTTGTCTGATACGCAGTATTTT.

V usage is TRBV5-1 and J usage is TRBJ2-3; a weak D match, TRBD1 (6 bases). The CDR3 runs to 16 residues. Germline V lookup: CDR1 SGHRS, CDR2 YFSETQ. With 4 bases removed from V and 0 bases from J, the gap between germline ends came to 15 bases. The CDR3 DNA reads TGCGCCAGCAGCCATAAACAGGGCCTAAGCACAGATACGCAGTATTTT. This codes for CASSHKQGLSTDTQYF.

The rearrangement uses TRBV7-2 and TRBJ2-3; 7 positions agree with TRBD2. The V gene end was trimmed by 1 base and the J gene end by 4 bases; junction bases not matched to a gene: 5. Germline assignment: CDR1 SGHTA and CDR2 FQGNSA. This CDR3 contains 15 residues. CDR3 amino acids: CASSLDSGGADTQYF. CDR3 bases: TGTGCCAGCAGCTTAGACTCGGGGGGTGCAGATACGCAGTATTTT.

The chain recombines TRBV6-6 with TRBJ1-1; unclear D gene. CDR1 and CDR2 from the germline V gene are MNHNY and SVGAGI (reference sequence). CDR3 length: 14 amino acids. Trimming removed 5 bases from V and 5 bases from J, with 15 bases in between. CDR3 in amino acids: CASSNQGYGTEAFF. The CDR3 DNA reads TGTGCCAGCAGTAACCAAGGATATGGGACTGAAGCTTTCTTT.

The chain is built from TRBV7-2 and TRBJ1-4; TRBD1 is a possible D gene (6 bases). The germline V and J ends were trimmed by 4 bases and 7 bases, with 16 bases remaining between them. The CDR3 runs 15 residues. Germline V gives CDR1 SGHTA, CDR2 FQGNSA. The CDR3 is CASSSQQGGSEKLFF. CDR3 sequence (DNA): TGTGCCAGCAGCTCTCAACAGGGCGGGAGTGAAAAACTGTTTTTT.

The V call is TRBV5-1, the J call TRBJ1-1, with a possible D match to TRBD1 (5 bases). The germline CDR1 and CDR2 sequences are SGHRS and YFSETQ. This CDR3 is 14 amino acids long. Between the trimmed V and J ends, which lost 4 bases and 3 bases, there was a span of 13 bases. CDR3 nucleotide sequence: TGCGCCAGCAGCCTGGGACGGTCGGACACTGAAGCTTTCTTT. This codes for CASSLGRSDTEAFF.

This chain uses TRBV7-8 with TRBJ1-1; D remains ambiguous. In germline, CDR1 is SGHVS, CDR2 FQNEAQ. The CDR3 has 13 amino acids. The V end was cut by 3 bases, the J end by 3 bases, with 8 bases between. CDR3 DNA: TGTGCCAGCAGCTTGCTCTCGGACACTGAAGCTTTCTTT. It encodes CASSLLSDTEAFF.

The rearrangement uses TRBV12-1 and TRBJ1-2. TRBV12-1 is recorded as a pseudogene. This CDR3 spans 10 amino acids. CDR3 nucleotide sequence: TGTGCCAGAAGCCGTTTGTTAGACACCTTC. This codes for CARSRLLDTF.

The chain combines TRBV18 with TRBJ2-5; 9 bases line up with TRBD2. The CDR3 is 17 amino acids. V trimming: 4 bases; J trimming: 3 bases; junction bases outside the gene matches: 12. Germline loops: CDR1 KGHSH, CDR2 LQKENI. CDR3 DNA sequence: TGTGCCAGCTCACGGGCGATAGCGGGAGATTGGGAAGAGACCCAGTACTTC. Its translation is CASSRAIAGDWEETQYF. Supplemented by reference TRBV18 and TRBJ2-5, the full variable domain reads NAGVMQNPRHLVRRRGQEARLRCSPMKGHSHVYWYRQLPEEGLKFMVYLQKENIIDESGMPKERFSAEFPKEGPSILRIQQVVRGDSAAYFCASSRAIAGDWEETQYFGPGTRLLVL.

The rearrangement joins TRBV7-2 to TRBJ2-5; TRBD1 matches 7 bases. The CDR3 has 13 amino acids. J was trimmed by 1 base and V by 7 bases; bases with no gene match: 3. CDR1 is SGHTA, CDR2 FQGNSA, per germline. CDR3 DNA: TGTGCCAGCACCCGGGACAGCCAAGAGACCCAGTACTTC. It translates to CASTRDSQETQYF. Filled out from reference TRBV7-2 and TRBJ2-5, the complete variable domain reads GAGVSQSPSNKVTEKGKDVELRCDPISGHTALYWYRQSLGQGLEFLIYFQGNSAPDKSGLPSDRFSAERTGGSVSTLTIQRTQQEDSAVYLCASTRDSQETQYFGPGTRLLVL.

This chain uses TRBV15 with TRBJ2-7, with 14 bases fitting TRBD2. This CDR3 has 15 residues. V lost 6 bases to trimming and J lost 3 bases; unmatched junction nucleotides: 4. The V gene's germline CDR1 is LNHNV and CDR2 YYDKDF (reference sequence). The CDR3 loop is CATSSGTSGGYEQYF. The CDR3 coding sequence is TGTGCCACCAGTAGCGGGACTAGCGGGGGCTACGAGCAGTACTTC.

Note on this clone: Sequence at one end of the junction differs from germline and may be a read error. The rearrangement uses TRBV5-4 and TRBJ2-7; D may be TRBD2 (7 bases). In germline, CDR1 is SGHNT, CDR2 YYREEE (reference sequence). The CDR3 totals 15 residues. The CDR3 protein is CASRKTAGASYEQYF. CDR3 coding DNA: TGCGCCAGCAGGAAAACGGCGGGGGCCTCCTACGAGCAGTACTTC.

V and J are TRBV5-1 and TRBJ2-7; 7 bases match TRBD2. The germline gives CDR1 SGHRS, CDR2 YFSETQ. After removal of 0 bases from V and 9 bases from J, the junction contained 6 bases not matched to a gene. This CDR3 has 13 amino acids. CDR3 loop: CASSLGGREGQYF. CDR3 bases: TGCGCCAGCAGCTTGGGTGGCAGGGAGGGGCAGTACTTC. Full variable domain (missing parts from reference TRBV5-1 and TRBJ2-7): KAGVTQTPRYLIKTRGQQVTLSCSPISGHRSVSWYQQTPGQGLQFLFEYFSETQRNKGNFPGRFSGRQFSNSRSEMNVSTLELGDSALYLCASSLGGREGQYFGPGTRLTVT.

This clone was recorded only once. The J gene is TRBJ1-1, the V gene TRBV7-2; D remains unclear. Germline V CDR1 and CDR2: SGHTA, FQGNSA. Trimming left V 5 bases short and J 4 bases short, with 17 bases between. The CDR3 covers 15 residues. The CDR3 here is CASSRMPGVSTEAFF. The CDR3 DNA sequence: TGTGCCAGCAGCCGGATGCCGGGTGTGAGCACTGAAGCTTTCTTT.

V gene TRBV7-2 combines with J gene TRBJ2-7; no firm D call. Trimming removed 0 bases at V and 1 base at J, with 10 bases between. The CDR3 extends over 15 amino acids. The germline CDR1 and CDR2 sequences are SGHTA and FQGNSA. The CDR3 region has the DNA TGTGCCAGCAGCTTAGCCATCACCGCGTCCTACGAGCAGTACTTC. It yields the protein CASSLAITASYEQYF.

V gene TRBV4-3 combines with J gene TRBJ2-1, with TRBD2 matching over 7 bases. The germline V gene has CDR1 LGHNA and CDR2 YSLEER. The CDR3 loop spans 16 amino acids. With V trimmed by 4 bases and J by 1 base, 7 bases remained unmatched. The DNA for the CDR3 is TGCGCCAGCAGCCCCCACGGGGGGAGATCCTACAATGAGCAGTTCTTC. Encoded protein: CASSPHGGRSYNEQFF.

V and J are TRBV19 and TRBJ2-2; maybe TRBD1 (6 bases). Trimming left V 4 bases short and J 3 bases short, with 12 bases between. Germline CDR1 reads LNHDA; CDR2 reads SQIVND (reference sequence). This CDR3 has 15 residues. CDR3 protein: CASSSTGSHTGELFF. In nucleotides, the CDR3 is TGTGCCAGTAGTAGCACAGGGAGCCACACCGGGGAGCTGTTTTTT.

The rearrangement joins TRBV7-9 to TRBJ1-4; 8 bases line up with TRBD1. Germline lookup yields CDR1 SEHNR and CDR2 FQNEAQ (reference sequence). The CDR3 is 15 amino acids. The J segment lost 5 bases and the V segment lost 5 bases, leaving 7 bases of the junction unmatched. In nucleotides, the CDR3 is TGTGCCAGCAGCCCCAGACAGGGGCCGAATGAAAAACTGTTTTTT. This codes for CASSPRQGPNEKLFF.